The clone carrying this T cell receptor (beta chain) was seen a few times. Template switching (which added a universal primer site) was used, and cDNA carried unique molecular identifiers. TCRdb reprocessed the 5' RACE reads with MiXCR, giving one entry per CDR3 protein. The table has 750,000 to 950,000 distinct CDR3 sequences, around 12% seen once. This sample was taken from a study of identical twins. These same records also appear under a second study, on yellow fever vaccine responses in identical twins.

Sequenced input: PBMCs. The TCR originated in a woman aged 18-29 years in good health.

The CDR3 coding sequence is TGTGCCAGCAGCTTCCCCCCCCAGGGGGACGACCGCACAGATACGCAGTATTTT. Encoded protein: CASSFPPQGDDRTDTQYF. The chain carries TRBV11-2 and TRBJ2-3, with 7 bases identical to TRBD1. Per the germline V gene, CDR1 is SGHAT and CDR2 is FQNNGV. CDR3 length: 18 residues. J gave up 1 base and V 3 bases, and 13 bases lay outside the gene matches.